The 18 T cell receptor beta chains below all came from one sample that was sequenced in a study of control samples from healthy donors and cancer patients. Generated by immunoSEQ multiplex PCR, the TCRdb table keeps only in-frame clones and is missing some. The table shows 200,000 or so clones, with about 89% occurring only once. Sequencing used blood. Source of these receptors: a man aged 25 to 40 in good health.

The CDR3 loop is CASTSQGLTYEQYF. DNA of the CDR3: TGTGCCAGCACCTCACAGGGATTGACCTACGAGCAGTACTTC. The V and J genes are TRBV7-8 and TRBJ2-7, with D possibly matching TRBD1 (6 bases). Germline CDR1 is SGHVS and CDR2 is FQNEAQ. The CDR3 runs to 14 residues. V lost 7 bases to trimming and J lost 2 bases, with 15 bases between them. Using reference TRBV7-8 and TRBJ2-7 for the parts outside the CDR3, the full variable domain is GAGVSQSPRYKVAKRGQDVALRCDPISGHVSLFWYQQALGQGPEFLTYFQNEAQLDKSGLPSDRFFAERPEGSVSTLKIQRTQQEDSAVYLCASTSQGLTYEQYFGPGTRLTVT.

The chain combines TRBV9 with TRBJ2-7; the D gene is possibly TRBD1 (6 bases). The germline V gene has CDR1 SGDLS and CDR2 YYNGEE. Trimming pared 4 bases from V and 7 bases from J, leaving 21 bases between. The CDR3 loop spans 15 amino acids. CDR3 in amino acids: CASSPQTLPQGEQYF. CDR3 coding DNA: TGTGCCAGCAGCCCCCAGACCCTTCCACAGGGAGAGCAGTACTTC.

The chain has TRBV6-5 and TRBJ1-6, with D possibly TRBD1 on 5 matching bases. The germline gives CDR1 MNHEY, CDR2 SVGAGI. The CDR3 is 14 residues long. The V end lost 9 bases, the J end lost 7 bases, and 16 bases lay between the germline ends. CDR3 sequence: CASQGQGLNSPLHF. CDR3 nucleotides: TGTGCCAGTCAAGGTCAGGGTCTGAATTCACCCCTCCACTTT.

The chain employs TRBV5-1 and TRBJ2-1, with 8 bases identical to TRBD1. The V gene's germline CDR1 is SGHRS and CDR2 YFSETQ. Trimming cost V 3 bases and J 0 bases; bases outside gene matches: 5. This CDR3 has 16 residues. Written as DNA, the CDR3 is TGCGCCAGCAGCTCCCGACAGGGGAGCTCCTACAATGAGCAGTTCTTC. It yields the protein CASSSRQGSSYNEQFF.

The chain couples TRBV5-4 to TRBJ2-1; maybe TRBD1 (6 bases). CDR1 and CDR2 from the germline V gene are SGHNT and YYREEE (reference sequence). V was shortened by 0 bases and J by 7 bases, with 8 bases between the two germline ends. The CDR3 totals 13 residues. DNA of the CDR3: TGTGCCAGCAGCTTGGACAGGGTGAATGAGCAGTTCTTC. Residues: CASSLDRVNEQFF.

The chain links TRBV2 to TRBJ1-6, with D unresolved. The V gene's germline CDR1 is SNHLY and CDR2 FYNNEI. The V end was cut by 5 bases, the J end by 9 bases, with 8 bases between. The CDR3 has 12 amino acids. As DNA, the CDR3 is TGTGCCAGCAGTCAAATTCGTTCACCCCTCCACTTT. Its protein is CASSQIRSPLHF.

This chain joins TRBV18 and TRBJ1-1; D perhaps matches TRBD1 (6 bases). V was cut by 3 bases and J by 0 bases, with 11 bases left in between. This CDR3 spans 15 amino acids. Per germline, CDR1 KGHSH and CDR2 LQKENI. CDR3 nucleotides: TGTGCCAGCTCACCGGCGGACAGCATGAACACTGAAGCTTTCTTT. Its translation is CASSPADSMNTEAFF.

The rearrangement links TRBV11-2 to TRBJ2-1; no clear D gene. Per the germline V gene, CDR1 is SGHAT and CDR2 is FQNNGV. V was clipped by 5 bases and J by 0 bases, with 14 bases between them. The CDR3 has 16 amino acids. CDR3 loop: CASSRSGRSSYNEQFF. CDR3 DNA sequence: TGTGCCAGCAGCCGATCGGGTAGGAGCTCCTACAATGAGCAGTTCTTC.

The rearrangement uses TRBV6-1 and TRBJ1-2, with D perhaps matching TRBD1 (5 bases). With 2 bases removed from V and 4 bases from J, the gap between germline ends came to 20 bases. This CDR3 is 17 amino acids long. Germline assignment: CDR1 MNHNS and CDR2 SASEGT. The CDR3 is CASSENGSSGRSYGYTF. The CDR3 bases are TGTGCCAGCAGTGAAAACGGCTCCTCGGGGCGCAGCTATGGCTACACCTTC.

V and J are TRBV30 and TRBJ1-5; a possible D gene is TRBD1 (5 bases). V lost 1 base, J lost 9 bases, and 13 bases lay in between. The CDR3 totals 13 residues. CDR1 is GTSNPN and CDR2 is SVGIG in the germline V gene (reference sequence). Here the CDR3 DNA reads TGTGCCTGGAGTGATAGGGGCGTAAGGCCCCAGCATTTT. Encoded protein: CAWSDRGVRPQHF.

The rearrangement uses TRBV12-3 or TRBV12-4 and TRBJ1-1, with a weak D call TRBD1 (5 bases). CDR3 length: 13 residues. Trimming cost V 1 base and J 7 bases, with 10 bases left between them. The CDR3 sequence: CASSLGGHLEAFF. CDR3 sequence (DNA): TGTGCCAGCAGTTTAGGAGGACACCTTGAAGCTTTCTTT.

The rearrangement joins TRBV6-5 to TRBJ1-1, with unresolved D. In germline, CDR1 is MNHEY, CDR2 SVGAGI. V was pared by 2 bases and J by 1 base, with 14 bases between. This CDR3 contains 16 residues. This CDR3 reads CASSYTVGRQNTEAFF. The CDR3 nucleotides read TGTGCCAGCAGTTACACGGTCGGACGCCAGAACACTGAAGCTTTCTTT.

This chain links TRBV7-3 with TRBJ2-3; D might be TRBD1 (6 bases). The CDR3 covers 16 residues. Germline V gives CDR1 SGHTA, CDR2 FQGTGA. V shed 5 bases and J shed 1 base, with 16 bases lying between them. Here the CDR3 reads CASSPESGAGTDTQYF. The CDR3 DNA sequence: TGTGCCAGCAGCCCTGAGTCAGGGGCGGGCACAGATACGCAGTATTTT.

The chain links TRBV3-1 (or the pseudogene TRBV3-2) to TRBJ1-5; D not certain. Between the trimmed V and J ends, which lost 1 base and 6 bases, there was a span of 10 bases. Germline CDR1 is LGHDT and CDR2 is YNNKEL (reference sequence). The CDR3 length is 14 residues. In DNA, the CDR3 is TGTGCCAGCAGCCAAGGGGTTGGCAGTCAGCCCCAGCATTTT. Amino acids: CASSQGVGSQPQHF.

V and J are TRBV5-6 and TRBJ2-7; TRBD2 matches at 7 bases. Germline V gene data show CDR1 as SGHDT and CDR2 as YYEEEE. The V segment lost 5 bases and the J segment 0 bases; nucleotides outside the gene matches: 2. This CDR3 comprises 13 residues. CDR3 nucleotide sequence: TGTGCCAGCAGAGGCGGGGGCTCCTACGAGCAGTACTTC. Its protein is CASRGGGSYEQYF.

The genes are TRBV27 and TRBJ1-2; possible D gene TRBD1, 6 bases. Trimming took 5 bases from V and 4 from J, leaving 11 bases between them. Per the germline V gene, CDR1 is MNHEY and CDR2 is SMNVEV (reference sequence). The CDR3 covers 13 residues. The CDR3: CASSPSGAYGYTF. For the CDR3, the DNA is TGTGCCAGCAGTCCTTCGGGGGCCTATGGCTACACCTTC.

The rearrangement links TRBV7-9 to TRBJ2-7; 8 nucleotides line up with TRBD1. In germline, CDR1 is SEHNR, CDR2 FQNEAQ (reference sequence). The V gene end was trimmed by 2 bases and the J gene end by 4 bases; junction bases not matched to a gene: 13. CDR3 size: 17 residues. CDR3 DNA: TGTGCCAGCAGCTTAATGGTAGCTGCAGGGGGCTCTTACGAGCAGTACTTC. It yields the protein CASSLMVAAGGSYEQYF.

The V and J genes are TRBV7-6 and TRBJ2-7; D may be TRBD2 (6 bases). With 5 bases removed from V and 2 bases from J, the gap between germline ends came to 19 bases. This CDR3 region has 16 residues. Looked up from germline, CDR1 is SGHVS and CDR2 is FNYEAQ. DNA for the CDR3: TGTGCCAGCAGCCCGAGCGCAGCGGGTAACCCCTACGAGCAGTACTTC. Its protein is CASSPSAAGNPYEQYF.